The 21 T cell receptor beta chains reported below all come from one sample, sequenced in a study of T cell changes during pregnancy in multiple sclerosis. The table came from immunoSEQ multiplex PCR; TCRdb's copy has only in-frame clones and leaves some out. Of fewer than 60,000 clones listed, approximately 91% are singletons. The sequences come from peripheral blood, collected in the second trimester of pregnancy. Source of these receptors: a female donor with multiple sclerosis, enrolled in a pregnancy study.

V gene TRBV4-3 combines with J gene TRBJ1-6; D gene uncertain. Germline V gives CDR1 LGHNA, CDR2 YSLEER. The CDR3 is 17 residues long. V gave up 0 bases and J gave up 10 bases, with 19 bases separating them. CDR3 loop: CASSQDPSVRQQSPLHF. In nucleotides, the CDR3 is TGCGCCAGCAGCCAAGATCCTTCGGTGAGACAACAGTCACCCCTCCACTTT.

The CDR3 nucleotides are TGTGCCAGCAGTCTTCCTGACGGGAGTCTCAATGAGCAGTTCTTC. Amino acids: CASSLPDGSLNEQFF. The chain combines TRBV28 with TRBJ2-1; perhaps TRBD2 as D (6 bases). This CDR3 has 15 residues. In germline, CDR1 is MDHEN, CDR2 SYDVKM. V lost 5 bases to trimming and J lost 6 bases, with 17 bases between them.

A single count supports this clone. This chain's CDR3 is CASSLDRAVEKLFF. For the CDR3, the DNA is TGTGCCAGCAGCTTAGACAGGGCGGTTGAAAAACTGTTTTTT. The rearrangement links TRBV7-2 to TRBJ1-4, with D tentatively TRBD1 (6 bases). The V end lost 1 base, the J end lost 7 bases, and 10 bases lay between the germline ends. Germline V gene lookup returns CDR1 SGHTA and CDR2 FQGNSA. There are 14 residues in the CDR3.

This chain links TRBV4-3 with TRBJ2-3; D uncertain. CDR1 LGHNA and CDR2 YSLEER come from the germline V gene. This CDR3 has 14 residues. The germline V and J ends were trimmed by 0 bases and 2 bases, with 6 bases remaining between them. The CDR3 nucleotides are TGCGCCAGCAGCCAAGATCAGTTCACAGATACGCAGTATTTT. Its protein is CASSQDQFTDTQYF.

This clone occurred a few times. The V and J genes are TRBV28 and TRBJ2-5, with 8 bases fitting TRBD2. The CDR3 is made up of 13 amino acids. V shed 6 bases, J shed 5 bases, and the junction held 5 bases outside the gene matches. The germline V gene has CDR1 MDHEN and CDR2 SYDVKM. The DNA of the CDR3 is TGTGCCAGCAGAACTAGCGGTCACGAGACCCAGTACTTC. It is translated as CASRTSGHETQYF. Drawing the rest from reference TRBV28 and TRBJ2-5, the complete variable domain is DVKVTQSSRYLVKRTGEKVFLECVQDMDHENMFWYRQDPGLGLRLIYFSYDVKMKEKGDIPEGYSVSREKKERFSLILESASTNQTSMYLCASRTSGHETQYFGPGTRLLVL.

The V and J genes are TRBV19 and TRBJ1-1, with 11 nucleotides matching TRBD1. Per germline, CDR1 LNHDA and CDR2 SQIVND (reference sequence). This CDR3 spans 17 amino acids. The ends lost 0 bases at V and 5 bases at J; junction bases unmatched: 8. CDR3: CASSIERTGGGWTEAFF. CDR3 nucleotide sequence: TGTGCCAGTAGTATAGAACGGACAGGGGGCGGGTGGACTGAAGCTTTCTTT.

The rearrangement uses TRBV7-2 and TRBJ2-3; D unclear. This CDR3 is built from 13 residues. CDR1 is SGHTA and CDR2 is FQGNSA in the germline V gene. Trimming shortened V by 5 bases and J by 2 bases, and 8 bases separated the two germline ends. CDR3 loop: CASSPPYTDTQYF. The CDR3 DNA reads TGTGCCAGCAGCCCCCCGTACACAGATACGCAGTATTTT.

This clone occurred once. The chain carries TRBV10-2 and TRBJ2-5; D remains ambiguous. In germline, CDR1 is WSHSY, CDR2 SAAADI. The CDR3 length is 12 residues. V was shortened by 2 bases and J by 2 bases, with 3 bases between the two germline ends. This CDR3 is CASSETQETQYF. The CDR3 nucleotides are TGCGCCAGCAGTGAGACTCAAGAGACCCAGTACTTC.

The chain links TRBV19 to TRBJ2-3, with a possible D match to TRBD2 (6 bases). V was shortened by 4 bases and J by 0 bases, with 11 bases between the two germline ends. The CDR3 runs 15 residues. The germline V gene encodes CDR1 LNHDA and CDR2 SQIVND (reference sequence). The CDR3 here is CASSRRGASTDTQYF. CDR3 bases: TGTGCCAGTAGTAGGCGGGGAGCTAGCACAGATACGCAGTATTTT.

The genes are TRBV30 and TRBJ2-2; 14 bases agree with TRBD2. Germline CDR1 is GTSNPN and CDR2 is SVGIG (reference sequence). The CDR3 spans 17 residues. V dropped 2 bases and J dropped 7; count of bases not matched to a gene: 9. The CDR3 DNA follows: TGTGCCTGGAGTAGACTAGCGGGGGGGGCCCAAGGCGGGGAGCTGTTTTTT. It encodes CAWSRLAGGAQGGELFF.

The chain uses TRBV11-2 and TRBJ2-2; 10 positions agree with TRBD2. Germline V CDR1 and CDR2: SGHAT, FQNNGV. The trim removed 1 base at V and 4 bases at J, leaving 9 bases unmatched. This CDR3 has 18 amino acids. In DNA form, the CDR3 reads TGTGCCAGCAGCTTAGTCGCCCAGCGGGGGGGGCGCACCGGGGAGCTGTTTTTT. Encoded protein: CASSLVAQRGGRTGELFF.

CDR3 nucleotide sequence: TGTGCCAGCAGCTTAACGGCCAGGGCCTATGGCTACACCTTC. Amino acid sequence: CASSLTARAYGYTF. The chain employs TRBV7-3 and TRBJ1-2, with TRBD1 as a possible D gene (5 bases). Germline V gives CDR1 SGHTA, CDR2 FQGTGA. CDR3 size: 14 residues. V lost 0 bases to trimming and J lost 4 bases, with 9 bases between them.

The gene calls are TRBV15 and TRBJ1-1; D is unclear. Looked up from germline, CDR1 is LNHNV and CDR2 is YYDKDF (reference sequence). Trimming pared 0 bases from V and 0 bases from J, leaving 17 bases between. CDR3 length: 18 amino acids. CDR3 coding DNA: TGTGCCACCAGCAGAGAAAGCCCCCTATGGGCAATGAACACTGAAGCTTTCTTT. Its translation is CATSRESPLWAMNTEAFF.

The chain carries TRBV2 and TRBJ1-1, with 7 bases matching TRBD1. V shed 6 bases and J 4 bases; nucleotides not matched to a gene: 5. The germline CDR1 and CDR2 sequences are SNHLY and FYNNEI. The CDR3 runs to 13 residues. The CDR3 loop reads CASREEGATEAFF. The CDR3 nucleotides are TGTGCCAGCAGGGAGGAGGGGGCCACTGAAGCTTTCTTT.

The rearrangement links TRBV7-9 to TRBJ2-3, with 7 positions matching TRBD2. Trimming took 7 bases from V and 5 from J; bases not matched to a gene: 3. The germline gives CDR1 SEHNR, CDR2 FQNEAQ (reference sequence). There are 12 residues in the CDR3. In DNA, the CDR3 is TGTGCCAGCACCCCGGGGGGAGATACGCAGTATTTT. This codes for CASTPGGDTQYF. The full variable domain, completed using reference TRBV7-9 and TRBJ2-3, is DTGVSQNPRHKITKRGQNVTFRCDPISEHNRLYWYRQTLGQGPEFLTYFQNEAQLEKSRLLSDRFSAERPKGSFSTLEIQRTEQGDSAMYLCASTPGGDTQYFGPGTRLTVL.

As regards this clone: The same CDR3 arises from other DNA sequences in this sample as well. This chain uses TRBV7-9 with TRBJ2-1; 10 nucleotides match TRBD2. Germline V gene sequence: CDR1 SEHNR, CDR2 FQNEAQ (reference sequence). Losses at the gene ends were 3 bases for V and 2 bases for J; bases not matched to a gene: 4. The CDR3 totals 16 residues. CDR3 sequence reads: CASSLALAGTYNEQFF. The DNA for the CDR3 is TGTGCCAGCAGCTTGGCACTAGCGGGGACCTACAATGAGCAGTTCTTC.

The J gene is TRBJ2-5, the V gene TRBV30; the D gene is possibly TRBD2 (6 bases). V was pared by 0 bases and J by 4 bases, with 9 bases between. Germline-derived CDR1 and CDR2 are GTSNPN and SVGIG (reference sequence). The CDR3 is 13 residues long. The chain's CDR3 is CAWSVQEGETQYF. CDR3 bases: TGTGCCTGGAGTGTACAGGAGGGAGAGACCCAGTACTTC. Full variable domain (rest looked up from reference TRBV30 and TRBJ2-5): SQTIHQWPATLVQPVGSPLSLECTVEGTSNPNLYWYRQAAGRGLQLLFYSVGIGQISSEVPQNLSASRPQDRQFILSSKKLLLSDSGFYLCAWSVQEGETQYFGPGTRLLVL.

CDR3 nucleotides: TGCGCCAGCAGCCGGACAGAGACCTACGAGCAGTACTTC. Its translation is CASSRTETYEQYF. The gene calls are TRBV5-1 and TRBJ2-7, with D perhaps TRBD1 (6 bases). This CDR3 spans 13 amino acids. V shed 4 bases and J shed 2 bases, with 10 bases lying between them. The germline gives CDR1 SGHRS, CDR2 YFSETQ. The whole variable domain, remainder taken from reference TRBV5-1 and TRBJ2-7, is KAGVTQTPRYLIKTRGQQVTLSCSPISGHRSVSWYQQTPGQGLQFLFEYFSETQRNKGNFPGRFSGRQFSNSRSEMNVSTLELGDSALYLCASSRTETYEQYFGPGTRLTVT.

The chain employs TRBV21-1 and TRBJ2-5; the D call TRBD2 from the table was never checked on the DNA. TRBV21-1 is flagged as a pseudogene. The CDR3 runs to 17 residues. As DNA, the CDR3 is TGTGCCAGCAGCACACCGAGTACTAGCGGGGGTTGGGAGACCCAGTACTTC. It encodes CASSTPSTSGGWETQYF.

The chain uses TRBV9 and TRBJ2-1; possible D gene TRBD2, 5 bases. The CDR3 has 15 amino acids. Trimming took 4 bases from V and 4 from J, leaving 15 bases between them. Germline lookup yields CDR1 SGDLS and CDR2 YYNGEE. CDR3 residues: CASSRQGSLYNEQFF. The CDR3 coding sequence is TGTGCCAGCAGCAGACAAGGGAGTCTTTACAATGAGCAGTTCTTC.

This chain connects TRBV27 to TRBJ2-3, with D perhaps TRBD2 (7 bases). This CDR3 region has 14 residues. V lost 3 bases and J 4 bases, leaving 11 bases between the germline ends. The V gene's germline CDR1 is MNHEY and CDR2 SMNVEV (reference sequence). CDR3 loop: CASSFFGGPDTQYF. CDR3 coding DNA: TGTGCCAGCAGTTTTTTCGGGGGGCCAGATACGCAGTATTTT.